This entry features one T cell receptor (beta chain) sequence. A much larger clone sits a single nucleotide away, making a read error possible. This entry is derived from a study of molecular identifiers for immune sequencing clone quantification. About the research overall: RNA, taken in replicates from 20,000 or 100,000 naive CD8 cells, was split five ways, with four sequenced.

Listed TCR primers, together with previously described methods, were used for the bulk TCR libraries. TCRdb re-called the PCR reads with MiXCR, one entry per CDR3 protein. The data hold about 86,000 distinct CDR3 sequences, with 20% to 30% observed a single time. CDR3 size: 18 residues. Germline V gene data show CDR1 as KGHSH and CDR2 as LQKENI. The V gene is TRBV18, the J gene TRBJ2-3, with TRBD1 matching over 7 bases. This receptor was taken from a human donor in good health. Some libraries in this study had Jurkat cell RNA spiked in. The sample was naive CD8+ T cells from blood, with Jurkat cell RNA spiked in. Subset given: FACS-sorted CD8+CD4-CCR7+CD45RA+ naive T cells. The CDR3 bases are TGTGCCAGCTCACCGACAGGGATCAAGGGGTCCCACACAGCTACGCAGTATTTT. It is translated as CASSPTGIKGSHTATQYF.